The clone carrying this TCR beta chain was counted a few times. The data were taken from a study of shared T cell receptors in the human thymus. CDR1 is MDHEN, CDR2 SYDVKM, per germline. The CDR3 length is 15 residues. V lost 2 bases to trimming and J lost 7 bases, with 15 bases between them. Sequencing was performed with immunoSEQ multiplex PCR; in TCRdb, only in-frame clones are kept and a portion is missing. The sample comprises some 700,000 clones, more than 75% of which are singletons, and around 0.0099% rests with the top ten. This sample was shared with a second study, whose subject was human thymus T cells.

What was sequenced was thymocytes. The clonotype was recovered from a boy in the first two years of life with a congenital heart defect. This chain uses TRBV28 with TRBJ1-5, with D uncertain. The chain's CDR3 is CASSLRLRPKQPQHF. The DNA of the CDR3 is TGTGCCAGCAGTTTAAGACTCAGACCCAAGCAGCCCCAGCATTTT.